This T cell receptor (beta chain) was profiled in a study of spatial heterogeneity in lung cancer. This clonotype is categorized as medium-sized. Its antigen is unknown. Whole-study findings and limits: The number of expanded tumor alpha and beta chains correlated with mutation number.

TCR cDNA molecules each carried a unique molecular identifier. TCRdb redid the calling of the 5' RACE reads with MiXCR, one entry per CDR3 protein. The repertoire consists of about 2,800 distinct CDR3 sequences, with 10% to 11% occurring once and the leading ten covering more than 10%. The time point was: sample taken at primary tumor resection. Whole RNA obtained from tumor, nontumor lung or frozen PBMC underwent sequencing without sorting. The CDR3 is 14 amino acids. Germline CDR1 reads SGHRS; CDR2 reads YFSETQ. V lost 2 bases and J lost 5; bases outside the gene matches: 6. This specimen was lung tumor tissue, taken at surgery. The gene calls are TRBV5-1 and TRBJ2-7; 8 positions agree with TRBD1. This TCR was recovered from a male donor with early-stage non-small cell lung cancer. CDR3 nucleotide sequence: TGCGCCAGCAGCTTTGGACAGGGCGGGGACGAGCAGTACTTC. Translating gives CASSFGQGGDEQYF.